These T cell receptor beta chains were read from a single sample in a study of T cell repertoires in cytomegalovirus infection. TCRdb re-derived calls from the reads in MiXCR, one entry per CDR3 protein. The sample includes more than 200,000 distinct CDR3 sequences, roughly 9.1% of them seen just once. The sequenced sample consisted of PBMCs. The receptors come from a human donor in good health (CMV status not recorded). Some clones in this sample may be carry-over from other donors' samples. Both conserved end residues are part of each CDR3. D genes are given only for firm matches. Clone size is not always given. Where it is, it says once, few, many or a class for expanded clones.

CDR3nt: TGTGCCAGCAGCTCGTACCAAGAGACCCAGTACTTC
CDR3aa: CASSSYQETQYF
abundance: many
j_gene: TRBJ2-5
d_gene: -
v_gene: TRBV7-2

CDR3nt: TGTGCCAGCGATTCACCGGGACAGGGGGCCTATGAGCAGTTCTTC
CDR3aa: CASDSPGQGAYEQFF
abundance: few
j_gene: TRBJ2-1
d_gene: TRBD1
v_gene: TRBV11-1

CDR3nt: TGTGCCAGCAGTCTTCCACAGGTTTGGAACACTGAAGCTTTCTTT
CDR3aa: CASSLPQVWNTEAFF
abundance: many
j_gene: TRBJ1-1
d_gene: -
v_gene: TRBV12-3/TRBV12-4

CDR3nt: TGTGCCAGCAGCTTCCCCCTAGCGGGATATAATGAGCAGTTCTTC
CDR3aa: CASSFPLAGYNEQFF
abundance: many
j_gene: TRBJ2-1
d_gene: TRBD2
v_gene: TRBV7-2

CDR3nt: TGCAGTGCCCTCGGGGACGTCGGGCTGGAGGAGAAATATGGCTACACCTTC
CDR3aa: CSALGDVGLEEKYGYTF
abundance: -
j_gene: TRBJ1-2
d_gene: -
v_gene: TRBV20-1

CDR3nt: TGTGCCAGCAGCGCCCCCGGGCAGGGGGGGACTGAAGCTTTCTTT
CDR3aa: CASSAPGQGGTEAFF
abundance: many
j_gene: TRBJ1-1
d_gene: TRBD1
v_gene: TRBV7-2

CDR3nt: TGTGCCAGCAGCCCAAAGACAGGGGAGTATGGCTACACCTTC
CDR3aa: CASSPKTGEYGYTF
abundance: many
j_gene: TRBJ1-2
d_gene: TRBD1
v_gene: TRBV7-2

CDR3nt: TGTGCCAGCAGCCAAGTAGGGGTCGGCACTGAAGCTTTCTTT
CDR3aa: CASSQVGVGTEAFF
abundance: few
j_gene: TRBJ1-1
d_gene: -
v_gene: TRBV4-2

CDR3nt: TGTGCCAGCAGCTTGAGCGTATACACAGATACGCAGTATTTT
CDR3aa: CASSLSVYTDTQYF
abundance: many
j_gene: TRBJ2-3
d_gene: -
v_gene: TRBV7-2

CDR3nt: TGTGCCAGCAGTCTAAGTTTCGGGACAGGGTCCTACGAGCAGTACTTC
CDR3aa: CASSLSFGTGSYEQYF
abundance: many
j_gene: TRBJ2-7
d_gene: TRBD1
v_gene: TRBV28

CDR3nt: TGTGCCAGCAGCGCCTCGGGCGGAGGAACCTACGAGCAGTACTTC
CDR3aa: CASSASGGGTYEQYF
abundance: few
j_gene: TRBJ2-7
d_gene: -
v_gene: TRBV2

CDR3nt: TGTGCCAGCAGCCTGCGGGAAACAAACACCGGGGAGCTGTTTTTT
CDR3aa: CASSLRETNTGELFF
abundance: many
j_gene: TRBJ2-2
d_gene: -
v_gene: TRBV6-2/TRBV6-3

CDR3nt: TGCGCCAGCAGCTTGGACGGGCGCCCAGCTGTCAATGAGCAGTTCTTC
CDR3aa: CASSLDGRPAVNEQFF
abundance: few
j_gene: TRBJ2-1
d_gene: -
v_gene: TRBV5-1

CDR3nt: TGTGCCAGCAGTGCGGGACTAGCGGGGGCCCAAGAGACCCAGTACTTC
CDR3aa: CASSAGLAGAQETQYF
abundance: -
j_gene: TRBJ2-5
d_gene: TRBD2
v_gene: TRBV25-1

CDR3nt: TGCAGTGCTAGAAGGACGGGGAGCACCTATAATTCACCCCTCCACTTT
CDR3aa: CSARRTGSTYNSPLHF
abundance: few
j_gene: TRBJ1-6
d_gene: -
v_gene: TRBV20-1

CDR3nt: TGTGCCAGCAGCTCCCTCGGACTAGTTTACGAGCAGTACTTC
CDR3aa: CASSSLGLVYEQYF
abundance: many
j_gene: TRBJ2-7
d_gene: TRBD2
v_gene: TRBV7-8

CDR3nt: TGTGCCAGCAGCCCCAGGGTGCTGGGAGATACGCAGTATTTT
CDR3aa: CASSPRVLGDTQYF
abundance: many
j_gene: TRBJ2-3
d_gene: -
v_gene: TRBV7-8

CDR3nt: TGTGCCAGCAGTAAGGGGGGACAGAACTTCTATGGCTACACCTTC
CDR3aa: CASSKGGQNFYGYTF
abundance: many
j_gene: TRBJ1-2
d_gene: TRBD1
v_gene: TRBV7-2

CDR3nt: TGTGCCAGCAGCCCCGAGAGCGGGACTAGCGGGAGGTCCTACGAGCAGTACTTC
CDR3aa: CASSPESGTSGRSYEQYF
abundance: many
j_gene: TRBJ2-7
d_gene: TRBD2
v_gene: TRBV7-9

CDR3nt: TGTGCCAGCAGGGCCGAGGTTGTCTCCTACAATGAGCAGTTCTTC
CDR3aa: CASRAEVVSYNEQFF
abundance: many
j_gene: TRBJ2-1
d_gene: -
v_gene: TRBV7-2

CDR3nt: TGTGCCAGCAGCCGCTGGGGTGAAAAACTGTTTTTT
CDR3aa: CASSRWGEKLFF
abundance: few
j_gene: TRBJ1-4
d_gene: -
v_gene: TRBV12-3/TRBV12-4

CDR3nt: TGTGCCAGCAGCGGGGGGACAGTTAGCAATCAGCCCCAGCATTTT
CDR3aa: CASSGGTVSNQPQHF
abundance: -
j_gene: TRBJ1-5
d_gene: TRBD1
v_gene: TRBV5-5

CDR3nt: TGTGCCAGCAACAGCGGATCCTACGAGCAGTACTTC
CDR3aa: CASNSGSYEQYF
abundance: many
j_gene: TRBJ2-7
d_gene: -
v_gene: TRBV6-2/TRBV6-3

CDR3nt: TGCAGCGTACGTAACAGTGCAGATACGCAGTATTTT
CDR3aa: CSVRNSADTQYF
abundance: -
j_gene: TRBJ2-3
d_gene: -
v_gene: TRBV29-1

CDR3nt: TGTGCCAGCAGCCAAGACTTAGACAGGTCCTACAATGAGCAGTTCTTC
CDR3aa: CASSQDLDRSYNEQFF
abundance: many
j_gene: TRBJ2-1
d_gene: -
v_gene: TRBV3-1

CDR3nt: TGTGCCAGCAGCCTACGACAGGGGCGAGAGACCCAGTACTTC
CDR3aa: CASSLRQGRETQYF
abundance: few
j_gene: TRBJ2-5
d_gene: TRBD1
v_gene: TRBV7-2

CDR3nt: TGCAGCGCAACCCTGGAAGGGGGCAATCAGCCCCAGCATTTT
CDR3aa: CSATLEGGNQPQHF
abundance: many
j_gene: TRBJ1-5
d_gene: -
v_gene: TRBV29-1

CDR3nt: TGTGCCAGCAGCTTCCGGGACGGAAACTATGGCTACACCTTC
CDR3aa: CASSFRDGNYGYTF
abundance: many
j_gene: TRBJ1-2
d_gene: -
v_gene: TRBV7-8

CDR3nt: TGTGCCAGCAGCCTCTCCGGGACAAGCAATCAGCCCCAGCATTTT
CDR3aa: CASSLSGTSNQPQHF
abundance: few
j_gene: TRBJ1-5
d_gene: -
v_gene: TRBV7-9

CDR3nt: TGTGCCAGCAGGTCCTCGGACAGGGTAATTGAAGCTTTCTTT
CDR3aa: CASRSSDRVIEAFF
abundance: -
j_gene: TRBJ1-1
d_gene: TRBD1
v_gene: TRBV28

CDR3nt: TGTGCCAGCCGACGGGGAGGGATGAACACTGAAGCTTTCTTT
CDR3aa: CASRRGGMNTEAFF
abundance: many
j_gene: TRBJ1-1
d_gene: -
v_gene: TRBV6-6

CDR3nt: TGTGCCAGCACGGCAGGGGCACGGTCAGGGTTCGGGGAGCTGTTTTTT
CDR3aa: CASTAGARSGFGELFF
abundance: few
j_gene: TRBJ2-2
d_gene: -
v_gene: TRBV11-3

CDR3nt: TGTGTCAGCAGCTTAGACAATAATCAGCCCCAGCATTTT
CDR3aa: CVSSLDNNQPQHF
abundance: -
j_gene: TRBJ1-5
d_gene: -
v_gene: TRBV7-2

CDR3nt: TGTGCCAGCGGCGCGGGGACAGTTCATAGCAATCAGCCCCAGCATTTT
CDR3aa: CASGAGTVHSNQPQHF
abundance: many
j_gene: TRBJ1-5
d_gene: TRBD1
v_gene: TRBV7-8

CDR3nt: TGCAGCGTTCCCGGGACGCTGAACTATGGCTACACCTTC
CDR3aa: CSVPGTLNYGYTF
abundance: few
j_gene: TRBJ1-2
d_gene: -
v_gene: TRBV29-1

CDR3nt: TGTGCCAGTGGACAGGGGGCTGGCTACGAGCAGTACTTC
CDR3aa: CASGQGAGYEQYF
abundance: few
j_gene: TRBJ2-7
d_gene: TRBD1
v_gene: TRBV7-6